These T cell receptor beta chains were read from a single sample in a study of T cell responses to AZD1222 COVID-19 vaccine. Only in-frame clones appear in the TCRdb table, and some are missing; sequencing was by immunoSEQ multiplex PCR. The table shows about 100,000 clones, with just under 90% occurring only once. The specimen was peripheral blood, collected on day 0 of AZD1222 vaccination. These receptors all come from an adult in good health. Both conserved end residues are part of each CDR3. The order of the fields is V gene, J gene, clone size, D gene, CDR3 protein, CDR3 DNA. A D gene is named only where the DNA matches it firmly. Clone size is stated in some rows and not others, as once, few, many or a class when expanded.

TRBV5-1	TRBJ1-1	-	-	CASSRQTGNTEAFF	TGCGCCAGCAGCCGACAGACAGGGAACACTGAAGCTTTCTTT
TRBV28	TRBJ2-2	-	-	CASSPAVRGTGELFF	TGTGCCAGCAGTCCGGCGGTCAGAGGGACCGGGGAGCTGTTTTTT
TRBV6-1	TRBJ2-3	-	-	CASSEAHRGLGTDTQYF	TGTGCCAGCAGTGAAGCGCACCGGGGGCTAGGCACAGATACGCAGTATTTT
TRBV7-2	TRBJ1-1	-	TRBD1	CASSTQGQGIEAFF	TGTGCCAGCAGCACCCAGGGACAGGGGATTGAAGCTTTCTTT
TRBV4-1	TRBJ1-4	-	-	CASNRPGATNEKLFF	TGCGCCAGCAACCGACCGGGGGCAACTAATGAAAAACTGTTTTTT
TRBV20-1	TRBJ2-7	-	-	CSAPRLDEQYF	TGCAGTGCTCCACGTTTGGACGAGCAGTACTTC
TRBV28	TRBJ1-1	-	-	CASGSTANTEAFF	TGTGCCAGCGGATCGACAGCGAACACTGAAGCTTTCTTT
TRBV18	TRBJ2-7	-	TRBD2	CASSPGRDHEQYF	TGTGCCAGCTCACCGGGGAGGGATCACGAGCAGTACTTC
TRBV7-9	TRBJ2-3	-	TRBD2	CASSLVPAGAGDTQYF	TGTGCCAGCAGCTTAGTCCCAGCGGGGGCAGGGGATACGCAGTATTTT
TRBV10-3	TRBJ1-1	-	-	CAIRPQGRNTEAFF	TGTGCCATCAGACCACAGGGCCGGAACACTGAAGCTTTCTTT
TRBV30	TRBJ1-3	-	-	CAWSVQAGNTIYF	TGTGCCTGGAGTGTACAGGCAGGAAACACCATATATTTT
TRBV7-2	TRBJ2-6	-	TRBD1	CASCPGTGVPGANVLTF	TGTGCCAGCTGCCCCGGGACAGGGGTCCCTGGGGCCAACGTCCTGACTTTC
TRBV19	TRBJ1-4	-	-	CASSIEAGRTREKLFF	TGTGCCAGTAGTATAGAAGCGGGACGGACCCGAGAAAAACTGTTTTTT
TRBV5-1	TRBJ2-7	-	-	CASSLASLESIFF	TGCGCCAGCAGCTTGGCCTCTCTGGAGTCGATCTTCTTC
TRBV27	TRBJ1-3	-	-	CASSPRGGSGNTIYF	TGTGCCAGCAGTCCCCGGGGGGGCTCTGGAAACACCATATATTTT
TRBV6-2/TRBV6-3	TRBJ1-6	-	TRBD1	CASNPGGTGNSPLHF	TGTGCCAGCAACCCAGGGGGGACAGGCAATTCACCCCTCCACTTT
TRBV15	TRBJ1-5	-	-	CATSRLDVLPQHF	TGTGCCACCAGCAGACTAGATGTCCTGCCCCAGCATTTT
TRBV7-9	TRBJ1-4	-	-	CASSRLGDEKLFF	TGTGCCAGCAGTAGACTCGGTGATGAAAAACTGTTTTTT
TRBV6-5	TRBJ1-2	-	-	CASLNHGYTF	TGTGCCAGTTTAAACCATGGCTACACCTTC
TRBV7-9	TRBJ1-5	-	-	CASSGDNQPQHF	TGTGCCAGCAGCGGGGACAATCAGCCCCAGCATTTT
TRBV3-1/TRBV3-2	TRBJ1-4	-	-	CASSQAGGNEKLFF	TGTGCCAGCAGCCAAGCGGGAGGAAATGAAAAACTGTTTTTT
TRBV13	TRBJ2-1	-	-	CASSLEGRRGSPFF	TGTGCCAGCAGCTTAGAGGGTCGCAGGGGCAGTCCGTTCTTC
TRBV6-5	TRBJ1-2	-	-	CASSYKPEGYGYTF	TGTGCCAGCAGTTACAAACCAGAGGGCTATGGCTACACCTTC
TRBV2	TRBJ2-7	-	-	CASSEGLAGEQYF	TGTGCCAGCAGTGAGGGTCTAGCTGGGGAGCAGTACTTC
TRBV6-2/TRBV6-3	TRBJ1-4	-	-	CASSTGATNEKLFF	TGTGCCAGCAGCACGGGAGCAACTAATGAAAAACTGTTTTTT
TRBV7-9	TRBJ2-5	-	TRBD1	CASSLGARGPETQYF	TGTGCCAGCAGCTTAGGTGCAAGGGGGCCAGAGACCCAGTACTTC
TRBV4-2	TRBJ1-3	-	-	CASSQDWTVNSGNTIYF	TGTGCCAGCAGCCAAGACTGGACAGTTAACTCTGGAAACACCATATATTTT
TRBV7-2	TRBJ1-6	-	TRBD1	CASSFQGTGVSPLHF	TGTGCCAGCAGCTTCCAGGGGACAGGGGTCTCACCCCTCCACTTT
TRBV27	TRBJ1-4	-	TRBD1	CASSTYRDRGTLGEKLFF	TGTGCCAGCAGTACCTACCGGGACAGGGGAACGTTAGGAGAAAAACTGTTTTTT
TRBV19	TRBJ1-1	-	-	CASSMKGDTEAFF	TGTGCCAGTAGTATGAAAGGGGACACTGAAGCTTTCTTT
TRBV29-1	TRBJ1-4	-	-	CSVFGLDGEKLFF	TGCAGCGTGTTTGGCCTCGACGGGGAAAAACTGTTTTTT
TRBV11-2	TRBJ2-7	few	-	CASSSRQGTSYEQYF	TGTGCCAGCAGCTCCAGACAGGGGACTAGCTACGAGCAGTACTTC
TRBV3-1/TRBV3-2	TRBJ1-2	-	TRBD1	CASSRGQGEGYGYTF	TGTGCCAGCAGCCGGGGACAGGGGGAGGGCTATGGCTACACCTTC
TRBV6-1	TRBJ2-5	-	-	CASSEIWSRGETQYF	TGTGCCAGCAGTGAAATTTGGTCGCGGGGAGAGACCCAGTACTTC
TRBV18	TRBJ1-5	-	-	CASSPALDQPQHF	TGTGCCAGCTCGCCCGCCCTTGATCAGCCCCAGCATTTT
TRBV27	TRBJ2-7	once	-	CASSLSGWYEQYF	TGTGCCAGCAGTTTGTCTGGGTGGTACGAGCAGTACTTC
TRBV18	TRBJ1-5	-	-	CASSRGEDQPQHF	TGTGCCAGCTCACGTGGGGAGGATCAGCCCCAGCATTTT
TRBV5-1	TRBJ2-3	-	-	CASSLDRVSTDTQYF	TGCGCCAGCAGCTTGGATCGCGTTAGCACAGATACGCAGTATTTT
TRBV13	TRBJ2-2	-	TRBD1	CASSADRGPTGELFF	TGTGCCAGCAGCGCAGACAGGGGTCCCACCGGGGAGCTGTTTTTT
TRBV5-1	TRBJ1-2	-	-	CASSLLGNYGYTF	TGCGCCAGCAGCTTGTTGGGGAACTATGGCTACACCTTC
TRBV7-9	TRBJ2-1	-	TRBD2	CASSLPLAGGNNEQFF	TGTGCCAGCAGCTTACCACTAGCGGGGGGAAACAATGAGCAGTTCTTC
TRBV5-5	TRBJ2-2	once	TRBD2	CASRRASGGRTGELFF	TGTGCCAGCAGGCGGGCCTCGGGGGGGCGGACCGGGGAGCTGTTTTTT
TRBV14	TRBJ1-1	-	-	CASSQGVGTEAFF	TGTGCCAGCAGCCAAGGGGTGGGCACTGAAGCTTTCTTT
TRBV7-8	TRBJ1-2	-	TRBD1	CASSLGTDYGYTF	TGTGCCAGCAGCCTCGGGACAGACTATGGCTACACCTTC
TRBV11-2	TRBJ1-2	once	TRBD1	CASSLAGGYGYTF	TGTGCCAGCAGCTTAGCAGGGGGGTATGGCTACACCTTC
TRBV4-3	TRBJ2-1	-	TRBD2	CASSQGFRRGGHREQFF	TGCGCCAGCAGCCAAGGTTTTCGACGGGGGGGACATAGGGAGCAGTTCTTC
TRBV6-2/TRBV6-3	TRBJ1-6	few	-	CASSTDRPNSPLHF	TGTGCCAGCAGTACCGACAGGCCAAATTCACCCCTCCACTTT
TRBV3-1/TRBV3-2	TRBJ1-4	-	TRBD1	CASSQETGMGEKLFF	TGTGCCAGCAGCCAAGAGACAGGGATGGGTGAAAAACTGTTTTTT
TRBV6-5	TRBJ2-1	-	TRBD2	CASRRLAAYNEQFF	TGTGCCAGCAGAAGACTAGCAGCCTACAATGAGCAGTTCTTC
TRBV28	TRBJ1-5	once	-	CASSFHLGNSNQPQHF	TGTGCCAGCAGTTTTCATCTAGGCAATAGCAATCAGCCCCAGCATTTT
TRBV7-9	TRBJ1-4	-	-	CASSQDTGDNEKLFF	TGTGCCAGCAGCCAGGACACCGGAGATAATGAAAAACTGTTTTTT
TRBV4-3	TRBJ2-3	once	TRBD1	CASSRGTGGPDTQYF	TGCGCCAGCAGCCGTGGAACAGGGGGACCAGATACGCAGTATTTT